This TCR beta chain is from a study of blood T cell repertoires in COVID-19. Study in general: COVID-19 samples from acute and convalescent phases originated in the United States, Italy and Spain. PBMCs, B-cell-depleted T cells, or T cells provided the cDNA or gDNA that made up the material.

How the authors handled the data: Amplifying reference gene primers gave estimates of nucleated cell counts. Only in-frame clones appear in the TCRdb table, and some are missing; sequencing was by immunoSEQ multiplex PCR. The DNA gave D and trimming, while V, J and clone size come from that table. The data show about 230,000 clones, with roughly 84% seen just once and about 1.5% held by the top ten. The J segment lost 3 bases and the V segment lost 0 bases, leaving 7 bases of the junction unmatched. The CDR3 is 16 residues long. CDR1 is SGHRS and CDR2 is YFSETQ in the germline V gene. This TCR came from a woman in her thirties or forties who had recovered from COVID-19. The chain joins TRBV5-1 to TRBJ1-2; 8 bases are a match to TRBD1. The sequencing input was peripheral blood. CDR3 sequence (DNA): TGCGCCAGCAGCTTGGATTTGACAGGGGTCGACTATGGCTACACCTTC. It codes for CASSLDLTGVDYGYTF.